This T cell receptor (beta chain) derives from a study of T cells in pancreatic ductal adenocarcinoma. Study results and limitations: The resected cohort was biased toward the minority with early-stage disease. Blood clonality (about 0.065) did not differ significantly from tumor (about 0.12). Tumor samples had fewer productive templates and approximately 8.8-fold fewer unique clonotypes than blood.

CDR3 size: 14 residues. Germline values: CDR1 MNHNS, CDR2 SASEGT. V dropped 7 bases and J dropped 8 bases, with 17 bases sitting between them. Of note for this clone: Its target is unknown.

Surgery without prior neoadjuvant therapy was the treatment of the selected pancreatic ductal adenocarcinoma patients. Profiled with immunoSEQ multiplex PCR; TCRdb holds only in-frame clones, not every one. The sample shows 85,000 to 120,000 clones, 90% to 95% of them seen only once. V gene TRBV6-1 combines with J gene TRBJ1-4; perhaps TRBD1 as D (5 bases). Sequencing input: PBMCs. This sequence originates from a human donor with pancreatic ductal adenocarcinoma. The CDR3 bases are TGTGCCAGCAAGAACCCGACAGTTTGGGAAAAACTGTTTTTT. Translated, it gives CASKNPTVWEKLFF.